This T cell receptor (beta chain) was sequenced for a study of T cell clusters in autoimmune cytopenias. Broader study findings: Comparing secondary cytopenia with chronic lymphocytic leukemia showed no cluster-lack signature, apparently masked by lymphoma repertoire.

This clonotype is medium-sized by frequency. Its antigen remains unidentified. Multiplex touch-down PCR amplified TRB using TRB-A and TRB-B pools in one tube. One entry per CDR3 protein, without DNA, is what TCRdb gives after re-calling the multiplex PCR reads. The listing contains about 2,000 distinct CDR3 sequences. TRB amplification used approximately 0.25 ug of peripheral blood genomic DNA. Untreated chronic lymphocytic leukemia controls without autoimmune cytopenia had mean and median ages of roughly 65 and 63 years. These data were also reused for a study on T cell repertoires in aging, cancer and after chemotherapy. That work adds: Around 8.8 million TCR reads made up the full dataset.

The sample was peripheral blood. This receptor was taken from a human donor with chronic lymphocytic leukemia.

CDR3 sequence reads: CASSPGGESLVGTEAFF. The chain carries TRBV18 and TRBJ1-1. CDR3 length: 17 amino acids. Germline V gives CDR1 KGHSH, CDR2 LQKENI.